What follows are 16 T cell receptor beta chains derived from one specimen sequenced in a study of T cells in Graves' hyperthyroidism and ophthalmopathy. The CDR3 regions of TCR beta were amplified from RNA transcripts. First-round RT-PCR of the TCR CDR3 relied on the HTBI primer set. A single record per CDR3 protein comes from TCRdb applying MiXCR to the multiplex PCR reads. Of about 380,000 distinct CDR3 sequences detected, about 18% appear once; the ten largest clones hold 40%. The sequenced material came from blood. The receptors originated from a man aged 18 to 29 with Graves' ophthalmopathy.

The chain is built from TRBV3-1 and TRBJ2-7, with D perhaps TRBD1 or TRBD2 (5 bases each). The length of the CDR3 is 12 residues. V was shortened by 0 bases and J by 7 bases, with 7 bases between the two germline ends. Germline V gene data show CDR1 as LGHDT and CDR2 as YNNKEL (reference sequence). The CDR3 reads CASSQDWGEQYF. The CDR3 nucleotides read TGTGCCAGCAGCCAAGACTGGGGGGAGCAGTACTTC.

The genes are TRBV6-1 and TRBJ2-1, with 16 bases that match TRBD2. The CDR3 loop spans 21 amino acids. The germline CDR1 and CDR2 sequences are MNHNS and SASEGT. Trimming took 5 bases from V and 0 from J; bases not matched to a gene: 13. The CDR3 reads CASSTGTSGGALFSSYNEQFF. In DNA form, the CDR3 reads TGTGCCAGCAGTACCGGGACTAGCGGGGGGGCCCTTTTTAGCTCCTACAATGAGCAGTTCTTC.

The sample holds a few counts of this clonotype. V and J are TRBV5-6 and TRBJ1-4, with D possibly TRBD1 on 5 matching bases. This CDR3 is built from 10 residues. Germline values: CDR1 SGHDT, CDR2 YYEEEE. Trimming left V 4 bases short and J 12 bases short, with 7 bases between. The CDR3: CASSKGQLFF. CDR3 sequence (DNA): TGTGCCAGCAGCAAGGGGCAACTGTTTTTT.

This clonotype was seen at least ten times. The chain combines TRBV2 with TRBJ1-5, with D hard to call. V lost 3 bases, J lost 2 bases, and 5 bases lay in between. The CDR3 loop spans 13 amino acids. CDR1 and CDR2 (germline): SNHLY, FYNNEI. As DNA, the CDR3 is TGTGCCAGCAGTGAGGTGGGCAATCAGCCCCAGCATTTT. It translates to CASSEVGNQPQHF.

This clonotype was detected only a few times. The rearrangement uses TRBV7-9 and TRBJ2-2; D remains ambiguous. V lost 6 bases and J 0 bases, leaving 14 bases between the germline ends. Germline V gene lookup returns CDR1 SEHNR and CDR2 FQNEAQ (reference sequence). The length of the CDR3 is 16 residues. The CDR3 protein is CASRAPLKSNTGELFF. In DNA form, the CDR3 reads TGTGCCAGCAGGGCCCCTTTGAAGTCGAACACCGGGGAGCTGTTTTTT.

This clonotype turned up a few times. The chain employs TRBV7-2 and TRBJ1-4; no clear D gene. CDR1 and CDR2 (germline): SGHTA, FQGNSA. The CDR3 has 19 residues. V lost 5 bases and J lost 6, with 28 bases in between. The CDR3 sequence: CASSQDRNRIGAGDEKLFF. Written as DNA, the CDR3 is TGTGCCAGCAGCCAAGATCGAAACAGAATCGGCGCGGGTGATGAAAAACTGTTTTTT.

The sample holds a few counts of this clonotype. The chain employs TRBV9 and TRBJ2-5; D is perhaps TRBD1 (7 bases). The V end was cut by 2 bases, the J end by 3 bases, with 17 bases between. The CDR3 has 16 amino acids. CDR1 and CDR2 from the germline V gene are SGDLS and YYNGEE. The CDR3 DNA is TGTGCCAGCAGCGTCGAAAGCCGGGGGACAGAAGAGACCCAGTACTTC. It is translated as CASSVESRGTEETQYF.

The V and J genes are TRBV25-1 and TRBJ1-3; 8 nucleotides align to TRBD1. CDR1 and CDR2 from the germline V gene are MGHDK and SYGVNS. CDR3 size: 15 residues. Trimming removed 7 bases from V and 0 bases from J; junction bases left unmatched: 5. The CDR3 sequence is CASTPGQGSGNTIYF. The DNA of the CDR3 is TGTGCCAGCACTCCCGGACAGGGCTCTGGAAACACCATATATTTT.

The rearrangement links TRBV19 to TRBJ1-5, with D unclear. Looked up from germline, CDR1 is LNHDA and CDR2 is SQIVND (reference sequence). The CDR3 is 11 residues long. V shed 5 bases and J shed 9 bases, with 8 bases lying between them. The CDR3 region has the DNA TGTGCCAGTAGTGCCCTAGGGCCCCAGCATTTT. Protein product: CASSALGPQHF. Drawing the rest from reference TRBV19 and TRBJ1-5, the complete variable domain is DGGITQSPKYLFRKEGQNVTLSCEQNLNHDAMYWYRQDPGQGLRLIYYSQIVNDFQKGDIAEGYSVSREKKESFPLTVTSAQKNPTAFYLCASSALGPQHFGDGTRLSIL.

This clonotype was seen many times. The chain joins TRBV5-1 to TRBJ2-3, with D possibly matching TRBD2 (5 bases). Germline lookup yields CDR1 SGHRS and CDR2 YFSETQ. Trimming cost V 4 bases and J 5 bases, with 11 bases left between them. The CDR3 covers 13 residues. CDR3 in DNA: TGCGCCAGCAGCCCTGTGGAGGTAGATACGCAGTATTTT. It translates to CASSPVEVDTQYF.

The table lists this clonotype with a count of one. The gene calls are TRBV7-9 and TRBJ2-5, with TRBD1 matching over 8 bases. The CDR3 has 17 residues. Trimming took 5 bases from V and 3 from J; bases not matched to a gene: 14. Germline CDR1 is SEHNR and CDR2 is FQNEAQ (reference sequence). The DNA for the CDR3 is TGTGCCAGCAGCAGAGATGGGGGAGGACAGGGTGAAGAGACCCAGTACTTC. This translates into CASSRDGGGQGEETQYF.

In its sample, this clonotype was seen many times. V and J are TRBV5-4 and TRBJ2-1, with no clear D. Trimming stripped 4 bases from V and 5 bases from J, with 4 bases between. The CDR3 consists of 11 residues. Germline CDR1 is SGHNT and CDR2 is YYREEE (reference sequence). CDR3: CASSIDNEQFF. CDR3 in DNA: TGTGCCAGCAGCATTGACAATGAGCAGTTCTTC.

This clonotype came up many times. The chain couples TRBV7-2 to TRBJ2-7, with D possibly being TRBD1 or TRBD2 (7 bases each). V was trimmed by 5 bases and J by 3 bases, leaving 17 bases between them. CDR3 length: 15 amino acids. Germline CDR1 and CDR2: SGHTA and FQGNSA. This chain's CDR3 is CASSPRGGGIYEQYF. DNA for the CDR3: TGTGCCAGCAGCCCCCGGGGAGGGGGCATCTACGAGCAGTACTTC.

Ten or more counts support this clonotype. V and J are TRBV15 and TRBJ1-1; no firm D call. The V and J ends lost 5 bases and 6 bases respectively, with 13 bases between them. There are 13 residues in the CDR3. CDR1 and CDR2 (germline): LNHNV, YYDKDF (reference sequence). DNA for the CDR3: TGTGCCACCAGCGCCCAGTATTCCTCTGAAGCTTTCTTT. It yields the protein CATSAQYSSEAFF.

This clonotype was seen at least ten times. The chain uses TRBV20-1 and TRBJ1-1, with TRBD1 identical over 9 bases. The CDR3 length is 15 residues. J lost 3 bases, V lost 5 bases, and 10 bases had no gene match. The germline gives CDR1 DFQATT, CDR2 SNEGSKA (reference sequence). The CDR3 is CSALTGGDGDTEAFF. In DNA form, the CDR3 reads TGCAGTGCTCTCACAGGGGGCGATGGGGACACTGAAGCTTTCTTT.

V is TRBV6-1 and J is TRBJ1-1; D remains unclear. This CDR3 comprises 14 residues. The germline gives CDR1 MNHNS, CDR2 SASEGT. V was trimmed by 7 bases and J by 3 bases, leaving 15 bases between them. The CDR3 nucleotides read TGTGCCAGCAATCTGGATGGGAGAGACACTGAAGCTTTCTTT. This sequence encodes CASNLDGRDTEAFF.